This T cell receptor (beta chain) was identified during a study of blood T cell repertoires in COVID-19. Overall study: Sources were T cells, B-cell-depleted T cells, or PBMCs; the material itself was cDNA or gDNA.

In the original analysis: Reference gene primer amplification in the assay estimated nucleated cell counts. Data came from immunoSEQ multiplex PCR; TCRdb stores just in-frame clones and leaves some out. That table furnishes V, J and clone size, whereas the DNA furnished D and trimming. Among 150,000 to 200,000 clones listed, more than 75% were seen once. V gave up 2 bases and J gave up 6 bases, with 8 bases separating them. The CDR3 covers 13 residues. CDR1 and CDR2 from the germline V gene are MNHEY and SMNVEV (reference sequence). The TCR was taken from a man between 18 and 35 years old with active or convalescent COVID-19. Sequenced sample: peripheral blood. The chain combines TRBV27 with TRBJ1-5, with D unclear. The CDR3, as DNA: TGTGCCAGCAGTTTAGTAGGGAGTCAGCCCCAGCATTTT. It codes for CASSLVGSQPQHF.